This TCR beta chain was sequenced in a study of early T cells in non-severe SARS-CoV-2 infection. Study overall: Sequencing targeted bulk RNA from unsorted whole blood, leaving chains unpaired. Study-wide findings and caveats: Anti-spike CD8 responses were favored by VDJdb matching, which missed private and CD4 specificities.

This clonotype was counted many times. Its cognate antigen is unknown. The TCR library protocol was used to attach unique molecular identifiers. These identifiers were attached to individual cDNA molecules. A single record per CDR3 protein comes from TCRdb applying MiXCR to the 5' RACE reads. This sample has 85,000 to 100,000 distinct CDR3 sequences, with approximately 9.9% found just once. V was cut by 5 bases and J by 0 bases, with 15 bases left in between. CDR1 is SEHNR and CDR2 is FQNEAQ in the germline V gene (reference sequence). The CDR3 is made up of 16 amino acids. The TCR was taken from an adult who was a healthcare worker with PCR-confirmed SARS-CoV-2 infection or an uninfected control (not recorded which). The sample in question was whole blood, obtained at baseline. The chain employs TRBV7-9 and TRBJ2-3; the D is unclear. In nucleotides, the CDR3 is TGTGCCAGCAGCCCGGCCCCTCCTGGGAGCACAGATACGCAGTATTTT. Translating gives CASSPAPPGSTDTQYF.